This entry describes one T cell receptor (beta chain). The clone's antigen remains unknown. Base qualities are not at hand, and no much larger clone is one base apart. From a lookup of the germline V gene, CDR1 and CDR2 are SGHTA and FQGTGA. Measured from the cysteine to the phenylalanine, the CDR3 is 16 residues long. Only the CDR3 part of the read is kept: 48 bases, read in frame from the first base. Trimming removed 11 bases from V and 0 bases from J, leaving 20 bases between the germline ends. TCRbeta CDR3 regions were amplified from genomic DNA using the immunoSEQ Assay, a bias-controlled multiplex PCR. From the authors' description of their analysis: The number of nucleated cells in each sample was estimated from the amplification of reference gene primers within the assay. Sequence reads were collapsed and filtered to measure the absolute abundance of every unique TCRbeta CDR3 rearrangement. Productive Simpson clonality was computed per sample as the square root of Simpson's diversity index over productive rearrangements. In its TCRdb copy, this immuneACCESS table keeps in-frame sequences only and misses some clones. Where compared with another copy, unresolved V genes explain less than half of these, and the others have no known cause. V and J calls and clone size are given by that table; D and trimming were obtained from the DNA. The sample table records some 83,000 clones; about 82% of these occur just once. The ten top clones hold around 7.8% of the sample.

Collaborating institutions collected whole blood in K2EDTA tubes following their own protocols. Collaborator samples were shipped for TCRbeta analysis as frozen whole blood, isolated PBMCs, or DNA extracted from either sample type. The data are from a study of blood T cell repertoires in COVID-19 (dated by TCRdb to about 2020). For the study in its entirety: The collaborator samples originated in the United States, Italy and Spain and spanned the acute and convalescent phases of COVID-19. Where available, HLA class I and class II types were obtained from metadata supplied by the sample provider rather than from assay-based typing. The samples were drawn from two sources: the first 160 participants of the ongoing ImmuneRACE study, and 1,254 subjects contributed by 6 global collaborators. The repertoires were made available in a free public database intended to serve as a resource for research on the immune response to SARS-CoV-2. The prospective study material was composed of cDNA or gDNA derived from T cells, B-cell-depleted T cells, or PBMCs. A de-identified subject ID, COVID-19 status, age in years and sex were almost always included in the sample metadata. Deeply sampled blood TCRbeta repertoires from subjects exposed to, actively infected with, or recovered from COVID-19 were included in the dataset.

The full study reports these points: The quantity of clinical and demographic metadata differed by source and by participant and was supplied without curation.

Sequencing was carried out using peripheral blood. The chain is made from TRBV7-3 and TRBJ2-1, with a tentative D gene TRBD2 over 6 matching bases. This TCR was recovered from a man over 45 with active COVID-19. This receptor carries the CDR3 CARDIGRGSSYNEQFF. At the DNA level, the sequence is TGTGCCCGAGACATCGGGCGGGGCAGCTCCTACAATGAGCAGTTCTTC.